This TCR beta chain appears in the sequencing data of a study of chronic HIV infection and antiretroviral therapy. A single record per CDR3 protein comes from TCRdb applying MiXCR to the 5' RACE reads. The data show fewer than 40,000 distinct CDR3 sequences, roughly 8.7% seen once. The CDR3 spans 15 residues. V was pared by 0 bases and J by 0 bases, with 8 bases between. Per the germline V gene, CDR1 is SGDLS and CDR2 is YYNGEE. This clonotype showed up many times. J is TRBJ2-3 and V is TRBV9; tentatively, D is TRBD1 (5 bases). The source material was peripheral blood. The TCR sequence derives from an adult who had HIV and had not received antiretroviral therapy, or was an uninfected healthy control (not recorded which). In nucleotides, the CDR3 is TGTGCCAGCAGCGTAGCCCAGGGTAGCACAGATACGCAGTATTTT. Encoded protein: CASSVAQGSTDTQYF.